What follows are 20 T cell receptor beta chains derived from one specimen sequenced in a study of shared clonotypes between healthy human individuals. Sequencing used immunoSEQ multiplex PCR; TCRdb keeps in-frame clones, though not all of them. Of some 2,400,000 clones in the sample, almost 96% were seen once. The specimen was naive CD4+ T cells sorted from blood. Subset here: CD45RA+ positively selected. These receptors all come from a man aged 18-30 years in good health.

The chain links TRBV7-2 to TRBJ2-3; D is undetermined. V shed 5 bases and J shed 0 bases, with 15 bases lying between them. The CDR3 length is 16 residues. Germline lookup yields CDR1 SGHTA and CDR2 FQGNSA. The CDR3 DNA is TGTGCCAGCAGCCCAACACGGGCCTTGAGCACAGATACGCAGTATTTT. This gives the protein CASSPTRALSTDTQYF.

The gene calls are TRBV27 and TRBJ1-4; TRBD1 agrees at 10 bases. This CDR3 comprises 13 residues. After removal of 8 bases from V and 7 bases from J, the junction contained 4 bases not matched to a gene. CDR1 and CDR2 (germline): MNHEY, SMNVEV (reference sequence). The CDR3 nucleotides are TGTGCCAGCTCGGACAGGGGGGTTGAAAAACTGTTTTTT. Its translation: CASSDRGVEKLFF.

This clone was observed once. In DNA form, the CDR3 reads TGTGCCATCAGTGGCGGGGGGCGCGCCTATGGCTACACCTTC. Its translation: CAISGGGRAYGYTF. The chain is built from TRBV10-3 and TRBJ1-2; D is perhaps TRBD1 (6 bases). Germline values: CDR1 ENHRY, CDR2 SYGVKD. V lost 4 bases and J 4 bases, leaving 13 bases between the germline ends. This CDR3 is built from 14 residues.

The gene calls are TRBV19 and TRBJ2-5; 11 bases are shared with TRBD2. CDR1 and CDR2 from the germline V gene are LNHDA and SQIVND (reference sequence). V shed 3 bases and J 4 bases; nucleotides not matched to a gene: 7. There are 16 residues in the CDR3. CDR3 nucleotide sequence: TGTGCCAGTAGTATTTCGGGTAGCGGGGGGGCAGAGACCCAGTACTTC. It encodes CASSISGSGGAETQYF. Supplemented by reference TRBV19 and TRBJ2-5, the full variable domain reads DGGITQSPKYLFRKEGQNVTLSCEQNLNHDAMYWYRQDPGQGLRLIYYSQIVNDFQKGDIAEGYSVSREKKESFPLTVTSAQKNPTAFYLCASSISGSGGAETQYFGPGTRLLVL.

The chain links TRBV10-3 to TRBJ2-1; D is perhaps TRBD1 (5 bases). CDR1 ENHRY and CDR2 SYGVKD come from the germline V gene. The V end was cut by 3 bases, the J end by 7 bases, with 10 bases between. The CDR3 contains 13 residues. The CDR3 loop is CAISDSHRNEQFF. The CDR3 DNA follows: TGTGCCATCAGTGATAGCCACAGGAATGAGCAGTTCTTC.

This clone was found once. The rearrangement links TRBV5-4 to TRBJ1-3; 10 nucleotides align to TRBD1. With V trimmed by 4 bases and J by 7 bases, 2 bases remained unmatched. The germline V gene has CDR1 SGHNT and CDR2 YYREEE (reference sequence). This CDR3 has 13 residues. The CDR3 DNA reads as TGTGCCAGCAGCCGGACAGGGGGGAACACCATATATTTT. Translation gives CASSRTGGNTIYF.

The chain uses TRBV15 and TRBJ1-1; no firm D call. Trimming left V 0 bases short and J 4 bases short, with 9 bases between. From germline, CDR1 is LNHNV and CDR2 YYDKDF (reference sequence). CDR3 length equals 14 residues. Here the CDR3 DNA reads TGTGCCACCAGCAGAGATCGGGTGACCACTGAAGCTTTCTTT. Translating gives CATSRDRVTTEAFF.

The chain links TRBV19 to TRBJ2-7, with 8 bases identical to TRBD2. This CDR3 is built from 15 residues. V trimming: 3 bases; J trimming: 3 bases; junction bases outside the gene matches: 7. Germline-derived CDR1 and CDR2 are LNHDA and SQIVND (reference sequence). The CDR3 protein is CASSITGGPLYEQYF. The CDR3 nucleotides are TGTGCCAGTAGTATCACGGGAGGGCCCCTCTACGAGCAGTACTTC.

This clone was seen only a few times. The chain is built from TRBV5-8 and TRBJ2-4, with D uncertain. The length of the CDR3 is 15 residues. Trimming removed 1 base at V and 0 bases at J, with 8 bases between. CDR1 is SGHTS and CDR2 is YDEGEE in the germline V gene. The CDR3 loop reads CASSLPWIAKNIQYF. CDR3 nucleotide sequence: TGTGCCAGCAGCTTGCCCTGGATAGCCAAAAACATTCAGTACTTC.

V gene TRBV27 combines with J gene TRBJ2-2; TRBD1 aligns across 10 bases. The V segment lost 9 bases and the J segment 3 bases; nucleotides outside the gene matches: 7. The CDR3 has 15 amino acids. The V gene's germline CDR1 is MNHEY and CDR2 SMNVEV (reference sequence). CDR3 in DNA: TGTGCCAGTTCCCGGGACAGGGGCGACACCGGGGAGCTGTTTTTT. It encodes CASSRDRGDTGELFF.

This chain uses TRBV7-9 with TRBJ2-1; TRBD2 matches at 9 bases. CDR3 size: 16 residues. V shed 1 base, J shed 6 bases, and the junction held 7 bases outside the gene matches. Germline assignment: CDR1 SEHNR and CDR2 FQNEAQ (reference sequence). DNA of the CDR3: TGTGCCAGCAGCTTAGGTGCGGGAGGGCTAGGCAATGAGCAGTTCTTC. Encoded protein: CASSLGAGGLGNEQFF.

The chain recombines TRBV11-2 with TRBJ2-1; D is uncertain. Germline V lookup: CDR1 SGHAT, CDR2 FQNNGV. This CDR3 has 15 residues. The germline V and J ends were trimmed by 6 bases and 1 base, with 13 bases remaining between them. This CDR3 is CASSPRAGSYNEQFF. DNA for the CDR3: TGTGCCAGCAGTCCTAGGGCAGGTTCCTACAATGAGCAGTTCTTC.

The chain has TRBV7-2 and TRBJ2-5; D is possibly TRBD1 (6 bases). CDR3 length equals 14 residues. Germline CDR1 is SGHTA and CDR2 is FQGNSA. The V end was cut by 4 bases, the J end by 5 bases, with 14 bases between. The DNA for the CDR3 is TGTGCCAGCAGCTCGACGGTCCAGGGGGAGACCCAGTACTTC. It codes for CASSSTVQGETQYF.

Comments on this clone: Other DNA sequences of this sample code for an identical CDR3. The chain carries TRBV7-2 and TRBJ2-3; TRBD2 matches 8 bases. This CDR3 comprises 12 residues. Looked up from germline, CDR1 is SGHTA and CDR2 is FQGNSA. Trimming cost V 6 bases and J 6 bases; bases outside gene matches: 2. This CDR3 is CASSPGGDTQYF. The DNA for the CDR3 is TGTGCCAGCAGTCCGGGAGGGGATACGCAGTATTTT.

V gene TRBV23-1 combines with J gene TRBJ2-7; a possible D gene is TRBD1 (5 bases). TRBV23-1 is marked as an open reading frame, function uncertain. This CDR3 is built from 18 residues. V lost 2 bases, J lost 0 bases, and 20 bases lay in between. CDR3 sequence reads: CASSQPQGLDPSSYEQYF. In DNA form, the CDR3 reads TGCGCCAGCAGTCAACCCCAGGGTTTGGATCCAAGCTCCTACGAGCAGTACTTC.

The V and J genes are TRBV29-1 and TRBJ2-5; 11 bases agree with TRBD2. The CDR3 is 15 residues long. Trimming cost V 7 bases and J 2 bases; bases outside gene matches: 9. CDR1 SQVTM and CDR2 ANQGSEA come from the germline V gene. CDR3 nucleotide sequence: TGCAGCGCGGCCCTCGGGACTAGCGGTCAAGAGACCCAGTACTTC. It translates to CSAALGTSGQETQYF.

This chain links TRBV5-3 with TRBJ2-7; 7 bases fit TRBD2. Being an ORF, TRBV5-3 has a function that is uncertain. V shed 6 bases, J shed 0 bases, and the junction held 3 bases outside the gene matches. The CDR3 runs 13 residues. The CDR3 DNA is TGTGCCAGAACCGGGACTATCTCCTACGAGCAGTACTTC. It translates to CARTGTISYEQYF.

The chain has TRBV5-6 and TRBJ1-4; 7 positions match TRBD1. There are 17 residues in the CDR3. J gave up 0 bases and V 3 bases, and 8 bases lay outside the gene matches. CDR1 and CDR2 from the germline V gene are SGHDT and YYEEEE. Written as DNA, the CDR3 is TGTGCCAGCAGCTCGACAGGGTGGTTTGCAACTAATGAAAAACTGTTTTTT. Amino acids: CASSSTGWFATNEKLFF.

The V gene is TRBV6-1, the J gene TRBJ2-7; D ambiguous. CDR1 MNHNS and CDR2 SASEGT come from the germline V gene. The CDR3 loop spans 15 amino acids. The V end lost 2 bases, the J end lost 6 bases, and 17 bases lay between the germline ends. The CDR3 sequence: CASSETVVVSGEQYF. The CDR3 DNA sequence: TGTGCCAGCAGTGAAACGGTCGTAGTGTCGGGCGAGCAGTACTTC.

A single count supports this clone. The rearrangement links TRBV30 to TRBJ2-2, with 7 bases aligning to TRBD1. The V and J ends lost 4 bases and 2 bases, in that order; junction bases with no gene match: 4. CDR3 length: 14 amino acids. The germline CDR1 and CDR2 sequences are GTSNPN and SVGIG (reference sequence). The chain's CDR3 is CAWNPGGNTGELFF. The CDR3 DNA sequence: TGTGCCTGGAACCCAGGGGGTAACACCGGGGAGCTGTTTTTT.